These 15 T cell receptor beta chains were sequenced from one sample in a study of cytomegalovirus exposure and HLA in healthy donors. Amplification used 60 Vbeta primers and 13 Jbeta primers. The repertoire was sequenced with immunoSEQ multiplex PCR; TCRdb's copy has only in-frame clones and lacks some. Of 97,000 or so clones in the sample, around 78% were seen once. Sequencing was done on a sample of PBMCs. Receptor source: a man aged 35-49 years in good health and CMV-seronegative.

The rearrangement joins TRBV4-3 to TRBJ1-2, with TRBD1 identical over 9 bases. This CDR3 is built from 13 residues. The germline CDR1 and CDR2 sequences are LGHNA and YSLEER. The junction had 3 bases not matched to a gene; V was cut back by 5 bases and J by 5 bases. The CDR3 here is CASSSQGAYGYTF. The CDR3 nucleotides are TGCGCCAGCAGCTCACAGGGGGCATATGGCTACACCTTC.

This clone occurred a few times. The V gene is TRBV7-6, the J gene TRBJ2-3; TRBD2 is a possible D gene (5 bases). The length of the CDR3 is 17 residues. CDR1 SGHVS and CDR2 FNYEAQ come from the germline V gene. The germline V and J ends were trimmed by 1 base and 2 bases, with 16 bases remaining between them. The CDR3 spells CASSLGVAGLPTDTQYF. The CDR3 region has the DNA TGTGCCAGCAGCTTAGGTGTTGCGGGCCTACCCACAGATACGCAGTATTTT. The whole variable domain, filled in from reference TRBV7-6 and TRBJ2-3, reads GAGVSQSPRYKVTKRGQDVALRCDPISGHVSLYWYRQALGQGPEFLTYFNYEAQQDKSGLPNDRFSAERPEGSISTLTIQRTEQRDSAMYRCASSLGVAGLPTDTQYFGPGTRLTVL.

This clone has a handful of counts. The chain is built from TRBV5-6 and TRBJ2-5; D is perhaps TRBD2 (5 bases). Trimming cost V 2 bases and J 5 bases, with 10 bases left between them. The V gene's germline CDR1 is SGHDT and CDR2 YYEEEE. This CDR3 has 13 amino acids. CDR3 coding DNA: TGTGCCAGCAGCTTAGAAAGGAGGGAGACCCAGTACTTC. Translation gives CASSLERRETQYF.

This clone was seen only once. The CDR3 region is CASSLKGGGSTDTQYF. The DNA of the CDR3 is TGTGCCAGCAGCTTAAAGGGCGGGGGGAGCACAGATACGCAGTATTTT. The chain couples TRBV7-3 to TRBJ2-3; TRBD2 agrees at 8 bases. This CDR3 is built from 16 residues. Looked up from germline, CDR1 is SGHTA and CDR2 is FQGTGA. The V gene end was trimmed by 1 base and the J gene end by 0 bases; junction bases not matched to a gene: 3.

The chain uses TRBV6-6 and TRBJ1-1; no clear D gene. Trimming left V 11 bases short and J 1 base short, with 14 bases between. Germline CDR1 reads MNHNY; CDR2 reads SVGAGI (reference sequence). The CDR3 loop spans 13 amino acids. CDR3 sequence (DNA): TGTGCCCCGCAAGCGACGGGGAACACTGAAGCTTTCTTT. Translated, it gives CAPQATGNTEAFF.

The J gene is TRBJ1-5, the V gene TRBV6-5; 11 nucleotides line up with TRBD1. The CDR3 has 15 residues. Unmatched junction bases numbered 5, after V lost 4 bases and J lost 6 bases. Germline V gene lookup returns CDR1 MNHEY and CDR2 SVGAGI. CDR3 in amino acids: CASSSDRGHGQPQHF. The CDR3 region has the DNA TGTGCCAGCAGTTCGGACAGGGGGCATGGTCAGCCCCAGCATTTT.

J is TRBJ2-5 and V is TRBV7-9; perhaps TRBD1 as D (5 bases). V dropped 3 bases and J dropped 0 bases, with 17 bases sitting between them. The CDR3 is 17 residues long. The germline V gene has CDR1 SEHNR and CDR2 FQNEAQ (reference sequence). The CDR3 is CASSFSATGLYQETQYF. DNA of the CDR3: TGTGCCAGCAGCTTCAGCGCCACAGGCCTATACCAAGAGACCCAGTACTTC. Filled out from reference TRBV7-9 and TRBJ2-5, the complete variable domain reads DTGVSQNPRHKITKRGQNVTFRCDPISEHNRLYWYRQTLGQGPEFLTYFQNEAQLEKSRLLSDRFSAERPKGSFSTLEIQRTEQGDSAMYLCASSFSATGLYQETQYFGPGTRLLVL.

Regarding this clone: One end of the junction does not line up with germline, which may come from a read error. The chain has TRBV7-9 and TRBJ2-7; a possible D gene is TRBD2 (5 bases). The V gene's germline CDR1 is SEHNR and CDR2 FQNEAQ (reference sequence). This CDR3 is built from 13 residues. In nucleotides, the CDR3 is TGTTCCAGCAGTCCACTAGGTTTCGACGAGCAGTACTTC. Translated: CSSSPLGFDEQYF.

The chain couples TRBV5-1 to TRBJ1-1, with D possibly being TRBD1 (5 bases). The V gene lost 4 bases and the J gene lost 0 bases, with 10 bases spanning the gap. The CDR3 totals 14 residues. Germline V gives CDR1 SGHRS, CDR2 YFSETQ. CDR3 coding DNA: TGCGCCAGCAGCGGGATGACAGTGAACACTGAAGCTTTCTTT. Its translation: CASSGMTVNTEAFF.

The V and J genes are TRBV18 and TRBJ1-3; D not resolved. The CDR3 runs 13 residues. Germline values: CDR1 KGHSH, CDR2 LQKENI. Trimming stripped 3 bases from V and 4 bases from J, with 7 bases between. CDR3: CASSPATGNTIYF. The CDR3 DNA reads TGTGCCAGCTCACCGGCCACAGGAAACACCATATATTTT.

V and J are TRBV5-1 and TRBJ2-7, with unresolved D. The CDR3 runs to 13 residues. Germline V gene lookup returns CDR1 SGHRS and CDR2 YFSETQ. V was cut by 0 bases and J by 3 bases, with 7 bases left in between. CDR3 sequence: CASSLGLVYEQYF. CDR3 nucleotide sequence: TGCGCCAGCAGCTTGGGGCTAGTCTACGAGCAGTACTTC. Complete variable domain (other parts from reference TRBV5-1 and TRBJ2-7): KAGVTQTPRYLIKTRGQQVTLSCSPISGHRSVSWYQQTPGQGLQFLFEYFSETQRNKGNFPGRFSGRQFSNSRSEMNVSTLELGDSALYLCASSLGLVYEQYFGPGTRLTVT.

This clone was seen only once. The rearrangement uses TRBV2 and TRBJ1-2; D remains ambiguous. V lost 4 bases to trimming and J lost 1 base, with 7 bases between them. The CDR3 loop spans 13 amino acids. CDR1 is SNHLY, CDR2 FYNNEI, per germline. CDR3 amino acids: CASSAEINYGYTF. CDR3 nucleotides: TGTGCCAGCAGTGCCGAGATTAACTATGGCTACACCTTC.

The rearrangement uses TRBV5-8 and TRBJ2-3, with 8 bases aligning to TRBD2. The germline V gene encodes CDR1 SGHTS and CDR2 YDEGEE. The V and J ends lost 4 bases and 0 bases, in that order; junction bases with no gene match: 10. The CDR3 is 17 amino acids. CDR3 loop: CASSPGTTSGSTDTQYF. In DNA, the CDR3 is TGTGCCAGCAGCCCAGGAACTACTAGCGGTAGCACAGATACGCAGTATTTT.

V usage is TRBV10-2 and J usage is TRBJ1-5, with a weak D call TRBD1 (5 bases). The CDR3 is made up of 16 amino acids. Germline assignment: CDR1 WSHSY and CDR2 SAAADI. Trimming stripped 7 bases from V and 5 bases from J, with 21 bases between. As DNA, the CDR3 is TGCGCCAGCAATGATCGGCGACGTGGGGGGGATCAGCCCCAGCATTTT. Amino acid sequence: CASNDRRRGGDQPQHF.

V is TRBV5-4 and J is TRBJ1-5, with unresolved D. Trimming pared 0 bases from V and 2 bases from J, leaving 15 bases between. The length of the CDR3 is 17 residues. The germline gives CDR1 SGHNT, CDR2 YYREEE (reference sequence). In DNA form, the CDR3 reads TGTGCCAGCAGCTTGGTAGGCAGCGCACGGGGCAATCAGCCCCAGCATTTT. This translates into CASSLVGSARGNQPQHF. The complete variable domain, with remaining parts taken from reference TRBV5-4 and TRBJ1-5, reads ETGVTQSPTHLIKTRGQQVTLRCSSQSGHNTVSWYQQALGQGPQFIFQYYREEENGRGNFPPRFSGLQFPNYSSELNVNALELDDSALYLCASSLVGSARGNQPQHFGDGTRLSIL.